This T cell receptor (beta chain) was documented in a study of shared clonotypes between healthy human individuals. Study conclusions and caveats: A limitation of the genetic and exposure-history diversity represented arose from few donors.

This table comes from immunoSEQ multiplex PCR, and its TCRdb copy is limited to in-frame clones, with some not included. The data hold about 2.2 million clones, with about 94% observed a single time. As regards this clone: The antigen is undetermined.

Trimming removed 4 bases from V and 1 base from J, with 10 bases in between. The length of the CDR3 is 14 residues. CDR1 SNHLY and CDR2 FYNNEI come from the germline V gene. Terminally differentiated effector memory CD45RA+ cells were excluded by CCR7 positive selection of CD45RO-negative cells. The chain employs TRBV2 and TRBJ1-1; no reliable D call. Sequences were obtained from naive CD8+ T cells from PBMCs. This sequence originates from a man between 18 and 35 years old in good health. Some clones in this sample may be carry-over from other donors' samples. This chain's CDR3 is CASSVAAANTEAFF. The CDR3 nucleotides read TGTGCCAGCAGTGTCGCGGCGGCGAACACTGAAGCTTTCTTT.